Detailed here is one T cell receptor beta chain. Antigen: not known. The assay was immunoSEQ multiplex PCR, and TCRdb's table has in-frame clones only and misses some. The table includes some 96,000 clones, around nine tenths detected once. The data belong to a study of graft-versus-host responses after intestinal transplantation. About the study: Multivisceral, liver-intestinal, or isolated intestinal transplants were given to recipients. Each recipient received anti-thymocyte globulin induction, then tacrolimus and steroids for about three years. Broader study findings: The marrow of recipients harbored GvH clones, and ileum or blood showed some of them first. Early after transplant, HvG declines were associated with peak levels of circulating GvH clones.

The CDR3 contains 11 residues. Trimming pared 8 bases from V and 7 bases from J, leaving 8 bases between. Germline CDR1 and CDR2: MNHEY and SVGAGI. The genes are TRBV6-5 and TRBJ1-4, with D possibly matching TRBD1 (5 bases). The sequence was obtained from a human patient who received an intestinal transplant, so some T cells may come from the graft donor. The sequenced sample was PBMCs, obtained 450 to 460 days after intestinal transplant. The CDR3 sequence is CASGGGEKLFF. CDR3 DNA sequence: TGTGCCAGCGGTGGGGGTGAAAAACTGTTTTTT.